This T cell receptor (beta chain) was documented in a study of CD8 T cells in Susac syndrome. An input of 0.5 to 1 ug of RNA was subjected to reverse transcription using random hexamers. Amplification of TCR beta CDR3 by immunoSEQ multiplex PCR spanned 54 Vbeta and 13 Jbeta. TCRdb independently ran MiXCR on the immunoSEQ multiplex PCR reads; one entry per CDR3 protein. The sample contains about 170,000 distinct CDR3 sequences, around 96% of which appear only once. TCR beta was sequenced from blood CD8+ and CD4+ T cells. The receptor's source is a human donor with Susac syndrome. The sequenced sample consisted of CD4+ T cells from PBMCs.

This chain's CDR3 is CATSREQSVFTDTQYF. CDR3 nucleotides: TGTGCCACCAGCAGAGAACAGAGCGTTTTCACAGATACGCAGTATTTT. The V call is TRBV15, the J call TRBJ2-3; D uncertain. The V gene lost 0 bases and the J gene lost 2 bases, with 12 bases spanning the gap. The CDR3 totals 16 residues. Germline V gene lookup returns CDR1 LNHNV and CDR2 YYDKDF (reference sequence). Full variable domain (remainder filled in from reference TRBV15 and TRBJ2-3): DAMVIQNPRYQVTQFGKPVTLSCSQTLNHNVMYWYQQKSSQAPKLLFHYYDKDFNNEADTPDNFQSRRPNTSFCFLDIRSPGLGDTAMYLCATSREQSVFTDTQYFGPGTRLTVL.